This T cell receptor beta chain appears in the sequencing data of a study of CD8 T cells in ankylosing spondylitis. Study-wide findings and caveats: The disease-linked clones had a CD8+ phenotype and low blood frequencies. Ankylosing spondylitis blood appeared to be characterized by a TCR beta motif of eight highly homologous variants. Disease-linked clones reportedly showed significant enrichment in matched ankylosing spondylitis synovial fluid.

Libraries for TCR beta were made by quantitative 5'-RACE with molecular barcodes. TCRdb recomputed calls from the 5' RACE reads with MiXCR, one row per CDR3 protein. The sample contains 500,000 or so distinct CDR3 sequences, approximately 5% of which appear only once. Many counts were recorded for this clonotype. As yet, its antigen is unknown. The junction had 12 bases not matched to a gene; V was cut back by 4 bases and J by 4 bases. The germline V gene encodes CDR1 DFQATT and CDR2 SNEGSKA (reference sequence). The CDR3 has 15 amino acids. What was sequenced was blood, either unsorted or a sorted T cell fraction (not recorded which). The source is a male donor with ankylosing spondylitis. The chain has TRBV20-1 and TRBJ2-7; TRBD2 agrees at 8 bases. The CDR3 nucleotides read TGCAGTGCTACCAGCGGGAGACATTTCGGGTACGAGCAGTACTTC. The encoded protein is CSATSGRHFGYEQYF.